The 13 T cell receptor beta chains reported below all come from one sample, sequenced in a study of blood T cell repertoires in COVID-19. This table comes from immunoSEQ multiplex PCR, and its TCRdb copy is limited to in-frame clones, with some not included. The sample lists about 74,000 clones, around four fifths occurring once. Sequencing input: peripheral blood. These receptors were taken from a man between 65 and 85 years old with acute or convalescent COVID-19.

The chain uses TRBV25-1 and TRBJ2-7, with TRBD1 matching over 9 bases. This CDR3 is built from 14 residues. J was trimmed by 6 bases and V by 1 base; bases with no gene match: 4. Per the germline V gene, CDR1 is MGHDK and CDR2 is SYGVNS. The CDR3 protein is CASSEWGQGPEQYF. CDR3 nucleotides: TGTGCCAGCAGTGAATGGGGACAGGGACCCGAGCAGTACTTC.

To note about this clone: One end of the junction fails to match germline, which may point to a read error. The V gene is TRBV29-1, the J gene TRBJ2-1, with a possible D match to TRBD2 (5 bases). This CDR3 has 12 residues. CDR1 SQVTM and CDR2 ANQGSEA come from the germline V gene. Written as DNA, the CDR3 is TGCAGCGTCGAAGGCCTTCCTGCGGGCACGTTCTTC. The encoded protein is CSVEGLPAGTFF.

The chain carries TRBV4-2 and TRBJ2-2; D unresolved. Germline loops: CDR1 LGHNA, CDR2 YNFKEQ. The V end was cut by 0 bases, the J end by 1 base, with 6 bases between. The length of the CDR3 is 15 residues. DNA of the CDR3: TGTGCCAGCAGCCAAGAACGGGTGAACACCGGGGAGCTGTTTTTT. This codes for CASSQERVNTGELFF.

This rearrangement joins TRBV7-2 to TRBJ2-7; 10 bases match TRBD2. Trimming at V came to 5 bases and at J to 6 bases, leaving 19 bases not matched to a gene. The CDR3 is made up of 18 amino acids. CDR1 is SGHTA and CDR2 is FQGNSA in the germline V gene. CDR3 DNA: TGTGCCAGCAGCCCCCGCCCCCCGGGACTAGCGTTCCTAGGCGAGCAGTACTTC. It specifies CASSPRPPGLAFLGEQYF.

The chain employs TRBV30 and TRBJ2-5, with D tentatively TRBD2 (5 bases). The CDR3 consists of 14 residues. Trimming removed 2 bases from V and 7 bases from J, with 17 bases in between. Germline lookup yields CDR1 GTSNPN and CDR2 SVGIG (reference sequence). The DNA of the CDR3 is TGTGCCTGGAGTTCAGGAGACCTCCGGGGGACCCAGTACTTC. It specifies CAWSSGDLRGTQYF.

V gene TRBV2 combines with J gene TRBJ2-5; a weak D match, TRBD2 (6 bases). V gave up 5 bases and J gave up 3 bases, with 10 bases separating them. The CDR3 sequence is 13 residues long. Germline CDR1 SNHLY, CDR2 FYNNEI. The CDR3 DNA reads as TGTGCCAGCAGTCGGGACTTAAAAGAGACCCAGTACTTC. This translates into CASSRDLKETQYF. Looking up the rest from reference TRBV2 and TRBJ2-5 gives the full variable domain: EPEVTQTPSHQVTQMGQEVILRCVPISNHLYFYWYRQILGQKVEFLVSFYNNEISEKSEIFDDQFSVERPDGSNFTLKIRSTKLEDSAMYFCASSRDLKETQYFGPGTRLLVL.

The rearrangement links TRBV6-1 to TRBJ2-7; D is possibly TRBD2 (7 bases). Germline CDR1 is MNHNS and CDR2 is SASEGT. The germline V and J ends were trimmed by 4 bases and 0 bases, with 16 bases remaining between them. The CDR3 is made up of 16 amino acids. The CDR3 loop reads CASSGEGGVASYEQYF. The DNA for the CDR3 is TGTGCCAGCAGTGGGGAGGGGGGGGTCGCCTCCTACGAGCAGTACTTC.

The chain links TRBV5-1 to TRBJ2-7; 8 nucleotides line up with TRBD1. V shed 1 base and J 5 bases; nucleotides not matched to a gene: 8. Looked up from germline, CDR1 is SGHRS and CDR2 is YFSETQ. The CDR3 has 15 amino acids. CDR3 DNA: TGCGCCAGCAGCTTGTCTGGCCAGGGGGCGAACGAGCAGTACTTC. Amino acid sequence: CASSLSGQGANEQYF.

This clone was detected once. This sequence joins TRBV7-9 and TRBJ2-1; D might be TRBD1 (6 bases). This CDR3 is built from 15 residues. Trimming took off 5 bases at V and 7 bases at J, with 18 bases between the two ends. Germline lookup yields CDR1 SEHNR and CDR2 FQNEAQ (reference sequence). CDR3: CASSQMGASLNEQFF. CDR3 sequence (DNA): TGTGCCAGCAGCCAGATGGGGGCGTCTCTTAATGAGCAGTTCTTC. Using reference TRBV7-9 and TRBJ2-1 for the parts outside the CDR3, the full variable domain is DTGVSQNPRHKITKRGQNVTFRCDPISEHNRLYWYRQTLGQGPEFLTYFQNEAQLEKSRLLSDRFSAERPKGSFSTLEIQRTEQGDSAMYLCASSQMGASLNEQFFGPGTRLTVL.

DNA for the CDR3: TGTGCCAGCAGTCAAATGTACAACGAGCAGTACTTC. Translated, it gives CASSQMYNEQYF. This chain links TRBV28 with TRBJ2-7; D ambiguous. The germline gives CDR1 MDHEN, CDR2 SYDVKM. The ends were cut back, 5 bases at V and 5 bases at J, with 10 bases in the middle. The CDR3 runs to 12 residues.

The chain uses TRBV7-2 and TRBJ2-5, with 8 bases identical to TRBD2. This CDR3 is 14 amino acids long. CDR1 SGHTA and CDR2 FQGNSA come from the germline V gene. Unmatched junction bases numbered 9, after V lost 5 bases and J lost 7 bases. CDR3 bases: TGTGCCAGCAGCATATCCGGGACTAGTGGGACCCAGTACTTC. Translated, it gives CASSISGTSGTQYF.

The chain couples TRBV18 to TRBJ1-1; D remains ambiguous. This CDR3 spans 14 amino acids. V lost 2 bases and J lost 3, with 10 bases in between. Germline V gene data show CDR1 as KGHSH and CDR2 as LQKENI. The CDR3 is CASSPGLRDTEAFF. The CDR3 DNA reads TGTGCCAGCTCACCAGGCCTACGGGACACTGAAGCTTTCTTT.

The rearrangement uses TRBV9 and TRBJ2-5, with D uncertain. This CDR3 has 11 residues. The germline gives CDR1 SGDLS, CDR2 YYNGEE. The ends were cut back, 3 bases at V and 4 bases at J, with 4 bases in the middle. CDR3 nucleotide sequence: TGTGCCAGCAGCGCCGGAGAGACCCAGTACTTC. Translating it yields CASSAGETQYF.